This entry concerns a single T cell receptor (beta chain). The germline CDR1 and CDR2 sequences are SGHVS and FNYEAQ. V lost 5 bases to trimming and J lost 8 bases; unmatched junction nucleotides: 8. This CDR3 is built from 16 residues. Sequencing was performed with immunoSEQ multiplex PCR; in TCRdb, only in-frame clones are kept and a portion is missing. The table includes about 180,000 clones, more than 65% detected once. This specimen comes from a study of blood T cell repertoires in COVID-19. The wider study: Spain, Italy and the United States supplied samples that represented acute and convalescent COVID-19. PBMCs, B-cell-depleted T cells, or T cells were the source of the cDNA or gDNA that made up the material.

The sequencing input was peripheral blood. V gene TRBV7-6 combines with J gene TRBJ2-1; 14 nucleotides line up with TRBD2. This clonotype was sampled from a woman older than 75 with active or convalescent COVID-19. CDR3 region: CASSVGTSGSKYEQFF. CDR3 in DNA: TGTGCCAGCAGCGTAGGGACTAGCGGGAGCAAATATGAGCAGTTCTTC.